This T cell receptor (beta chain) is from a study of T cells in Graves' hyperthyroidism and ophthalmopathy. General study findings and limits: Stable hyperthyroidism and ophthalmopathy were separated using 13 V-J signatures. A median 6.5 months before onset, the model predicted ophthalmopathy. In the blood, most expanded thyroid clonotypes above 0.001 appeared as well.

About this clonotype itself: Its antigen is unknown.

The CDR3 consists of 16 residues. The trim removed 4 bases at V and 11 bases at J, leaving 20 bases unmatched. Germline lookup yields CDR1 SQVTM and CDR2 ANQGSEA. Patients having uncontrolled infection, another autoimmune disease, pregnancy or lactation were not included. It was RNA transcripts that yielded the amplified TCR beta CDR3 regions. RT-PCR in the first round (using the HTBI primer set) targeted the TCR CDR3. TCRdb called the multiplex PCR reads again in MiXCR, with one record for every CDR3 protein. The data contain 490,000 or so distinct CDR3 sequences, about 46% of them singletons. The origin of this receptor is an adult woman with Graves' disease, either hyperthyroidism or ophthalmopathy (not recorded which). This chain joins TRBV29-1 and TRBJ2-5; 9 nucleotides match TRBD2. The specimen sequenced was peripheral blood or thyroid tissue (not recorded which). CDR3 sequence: CSVGDLAGWGGNEQYF. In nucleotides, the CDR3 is TGCAGCGTTGGGGATCTAGCGGGATGGGGCGGGAATGAGCAGTACTTC.